One and the same sample provided the 29 T cell receptor beta chains below, sequenced in a study of T cell clonality in common variable immunodeficiency. Repertoires were generated with immunoSEQ multiplex PCR, while TCRdb's copy carries only in-frame clones and drops some. Observed in the sample are 50,000 to 60,000 clones, none of them singletons. Sequencing was performed on peripheral blood mononuclear cells. Receptor source: a person between 18 and 69 years old in good health.

This clone was counted at least ten times. Coverage ceases 3 residues before the CDR3 finishes, and the germline J gene fills in the end. The rearrangement joins TRBV4-2 to TRBJ2-3; D might be TRBD2 (6 bases). CDR3 length: 17 residues. V was shortened by 4 bases and J by 2 bases, with 19 bases between the two germline ends. Germline V gives CDR1 LGHNA, CDR2 YNFKEQ. The sequenced part of the CDR3 DNA is TGTGCCAGCAGCCCCCAATGGGGCGGCGGGGTCACAGATACG. Protein sequence: CASSPQWGGGVTDT. The full CDR3 sequence reads CASSPQWGGGVTDTQYF.

This clone was recorded at least ten times. Coverage ceases 3 residues before the CDR3 finishes, and the germline J gene fills in the end. This chain connects TRBV6-1 to TRBJ2-7, with a weak D call TRBD1 (5 bases). This CDR3 is built from 14 residues. The V end was cut by 3 bases, the J end by 3 bases, with 12 bases between. Germline-derived CDR1 and CDR2 are MNHNS and SASEGT. The CDR3 bases that were read are TGTGCCAGCAGTGAGGCAGGGTTTAACTACGAG. Protein: CASSEAGFNYE. The full CDR3 protein is CASSEAGFNYEQYF.

As for this clone: The read stops 3 residues short of the end of the CDR3; the missing end is completed from the germline J gene. The J gene is TRBJ2-7, the V gene TRBV2; D is possibly TRBD2 (6 bases). The CDR3 spans 12 residues. The ends were cut back, 4 bases at V and 4 bases at J, with 8 bases in the middle. Germline V CDR1 and CDR2: SNHLY, FYNNEI. CDR3 bases read: TGTGCCAGCAGTGGGGCGGGATACGAG. This translates into CASSGAGYE. The CDR3 as a whole reads CASSGAGYEQYF.

This clone was recorded many times. The read terminates 3 residues ahead of where the CDR3 ends, so the germline J gene completes it. The chain uses TRBV18 and TRBJ2-1; 12 nucleotides match TRBD2. The V gene's germline CDR1 is KGHSH and CDR2 LQKENI. The V gene end was trimmed by 6 bases and the J gene end by 9 bases; junction bases not matched to a gene: 15. This CDR3 is 17 amino acids long. CDR3 DNA (partial): TGTGCCAGCTCGCGGGAAAGATCGGCGACTAGCGGGAGTGAG. This sequence encodes CASSRERSATSGSE. The complete CDR3 reads CASSRERSATSGSEQFF.

This clone has ten or more counts. The read is 3 residues too short to cover the CDR3 end, so that end is filled in from the germline J gene. The genes are TRBV4-2 and TRBJ2-6, with a weak D call TRBD1 (6 bases). The CDR3 consists of 18 residues. V dropped 1 base and J dropped 0 bases, with 13 bases sitting between them. The germline CDR1 and CDR2 sequences are LGHNA and YNFKEQ. The CDR3 loop reads CASSQGRDTNSGANVLTF. The DNA read from the CDR3 is TGTGCCAGCAGCCAAGGTCGGGACACAAACTCTGGGGCCAACGTC.

Only a few counts were recorded for this clone. The observed sequence ends 3 residues before the CDR3 terminus, with the missing tail filled in from the germline J gene. The gene calls are TRBV13 and TRBJ2-7, with TRBD2 identical over 11 bases. Germline CDR1 reads PRHDT; CDR2 reads FYEKMQ (reference sequence). With 4 bases clipped from V and 1 base from J, the junction kept 3 bases outside the gene matches. This CDR3 region has 15 residues. The CDR3 here is CASSSLAGASYEQYF. CDR3 bases read: TGTGCCAGCAGCTCACTAGCGGGGGCTTCCTACGAG.

This clone was detected many times. The read finishes 3 residues shy of the CDR3 end, and the germline J gene is used to complete it. The chain links TRBV7-9 to TRBJ1-6; D gene ambiguous. There are 14 residues in the CDR3. Germline V gene lookup returns CDR1 SEHNR and CDR2 FQNEAQ (reference sequence). Incomplete CDR3 DNA: TGTGCCAGCAGCACCCAAGCTGGGCGCCCGACC. Its protein product is CASSTQAGRPT. The full CDR3 is CASSTQAGRPTLHF.

This clone was seen repeatedly, ten times or more. The CDR3 end falls 3 residues outside the read, so it is completed with the germline J gene. This chain uses TRBV19 with TRBJ1-2; D is perhaps TRBD1 (5 bases). CDR1 is LNHDA, CDR2 SQIVND, per germline (reference sequence). The CDR3 consists of 14 residues. Trimming removed 5 bases from V and 4 bases from J, with 14 bases in between. Incomplete CDR3 DNA: TGTGCCAGTAGTCCCCGGGGGGGTGGCTATGGC. Translated: CASSPRGGGYG. The whole CDR3 sequence reads CASSPRGGGYGYTF.

At least ten counts were recorded for this clone. Read data end 3 residues before the CDR3 end; the end is taken from the germline J gene. V gene TRBV5-1 combines with J gene TRBJ1-4, with a possible D match to TRBD1 (5 bases). Trimming stripped 5 bases from V and 4 bases from J, with 15 bases between. The CDR3 extends over 15 amino acids. The germline V gene has CDR1 SGHRS and CDR2 YFSETQ. CDR3 in amino acids: CASRWGPGNNEKLFF. CDR3 DNA (partial): TGCGCCAGCAGGTGGGGCCCAGGGAATAATGAAAAA. Drawing the rest from reference TRBV5-1 and TRBJ1-4, the complete variable domain is KAGVTQTPRYLIKTRGQQVTLSCSPISGHRSVSWYQQTPGQGLQFLFEYFSETQRNKGNFPGRFSGRQFSNSRSEMNVSTLELGDSALYLCASRWGPGNNEKLFFGSGTQLSVL.

This clone was found many times. The missing CDR3 end, 3 residues past where the read stops, is filled in from the germline J gene. V and J are TRBV10-3 and TRBJ1-1; possibly TRBD1 for D (6 bases). Germline V gene data show CDR1 as ENHRY and CDR2 as SYGVKD. With 3 bases removed from V and 6 bases from J, the gap between germline ends came to 11 bases. This CDR3 contains 13 residues. CDR3 DNA (partial): TGTGCCATCAGTGACAGGGGCGCCGCTGAA. Amino acids: CAISDRGAAE. The whole CDR3 region reads CAISDRGAAEAFF.

This clone was observed at least ten times. The sequence runs out 3 residues before the end of the CDR3; the remainder is reconstructed from the germline J gene. The V and J genes are TRBV7-8 and TRBJ1-6; 10 bases map to TRBD1. The germline V gene encodes CDR1 SGHVS and CDR2 FQNEAQ. J lost 8 bases, V lost 6 bases, and 1 base had no gene match. The CDR3 length is 13 residues. The covered CDR3 bases are TGTGCCAGCAGTGGACAGGGGGATTCACCC. Protein: CASSGQGDSP. The full CDR3 is CASSGQGDSPLHF.

Details on this clone: The sequence runs out 3 residues before the end of the CDR3; the remainder is reconstructed from the germline J gene. The chain recombines TRBV7-9 with TRBJ1-5; D perhaps matches TRBD1 (6 bases). CDR1 is SEHNR and CDR2 is FQNEAQ in the germline V gene (reference sequence). This CDR3 region has 13 residues. Deletions cut 6 bases from V and 3 bases from J, with 9 bases between. The DNA read from the CDR3 is TGTGCCAGCAGTCGGACAGACAATCAGCCC. Residues: CASSRTDNQP. The complete CDR3 sequence is CASSRTDNQPQHF.

This clone was found a few times. The CDR3: CARGDSLSDTQYF. The sequenced part of the CDR3 DNA is TGTGCCAGAGGAGACAGTCTCTCAGATACG. The chain carries TRBV7-9 and TRBJ2-3, with D possibly matching TRBD1 (5 bases). Sequencing ends 3 residues short of the CDR3 end; the germline J gene provides the rest. The CDR3 sequence is 13 residues long. Trimming left V 9 bases short and J 4 bases short, with 14 bases between. Per the germline V gene, CDR1 is SEHNR and CDR2 is FQNEAQ (reference sequence).

This clone appeared many times. The read comes to an end 3 residues before the CDR3 does, leaving the germline J gene to fill in the end. This rearrangement joins TRBV5-5 to TRBJ2-3; D may be TRBD1 (5 bases). The germline V gene encodes CDR1 SGHKS and CDR2 YYEKEE (reference sequence). There are 13 residues in the CDR3. Trimming removed 5 bases at V and 5 bases at J, with 12 bases between. CDR3 amino acids: CASRTRAVDTQYF. The DNA read from the CDR3 is TGTGCCAGCAGGACCAGGGCGGTAGATACG. Drawing the rest from reference TRBV5-5 and TRBJ2-3, the complete variable domain is DAGVTQSPTHLIKTRGQQVTLRCSPISGHKSVSWYQQVLGQGPQFIFQYYEKEERGRGNFPDRFSARQFPNYSSELNVNALLLGDSALYLCASRTRAVDTQYFGPGTRLTVL.

This clone appeared many times. The read is 3 residues too short to cover the CDR3 end, so that end is filled in from the germline J gene. This chain connects TRBV19 to TRBJ2-3, with 7 bases identical to TRBD1. The CDR3 consists of 13 residues. With V trimmed by 6 bases and J by 4 bases, 4 bases remained unmatched. CDR1 and CDR2 from the germline V gene are LNHDA and SQIVND (reference sequence). The CDR3 region is CASSPQGADTQYF. CDR3 bases read: TGTGCCAGTAGCCCGCAGGGGGCAGATACG.

This clone was observed many times. The CDR3 extends 3 residues past the end of the read, so its final part is completed from the germline J gene. This same CDR3 is encoded by further DNA sequences in the sample. The V gene is TRBV20-1, the J gene TRBJ1-6, with TRBD1 as a possible D gene (6 bases). In germline, CDR1 is DFQATT, CDR2 SNEGSKA (reference sequence). The V end was cut by 0 bases, the J end by 1 base, with 10 bases between. CDR3 size: 16 residues. CDR3 amino acids: CSARDRGASYNSPLHF. CDR3 bases read: TGCAGTGCTAGAGATCGGGGGGCGTCCTATAATTCACCC.

This clone showed up many times. With the read ending 3 residues before the CDR3 end, the germline J gene is used to fill in that end. The chain employs TRBV6-4 and TRBJ2-3; 8 bases are shared with TRBD1. V was pared by 3 bases and J by 1 base, with 0 bases of the junction left unmatched. CDR3 length: 14 amino acids. Germline loops: CDR1 MRHNA, CDR2 SNTAGT. CDR3 amino acids: CASSETGGTDTQYF. Incomplete CDR3 DNA: TGTGCCAGCAGTGAGACAGGGGGCACAGATACG.

In this sample, this clone turned up many times. Coverage ceases 3 residues before the CDR3 finishes, and the germline J gene fills in the end. The rearrangement uses TRBV6-1 and TRBJ2-2; D gene ambiguous. V lost 2 bases, J lost 2 bases, and 3 bases lay in between. The germline CDR1 and CDR2 sequences are MNHNS and SASEGT. This CDR3 has 13 amino acids. The DNA read from the CDR3 is TGTGCCAGCAGTGAACTCAACACCGGGGAG. This translates into CASSELNTGE. The whole CDR3 reads CASSELNTGELFF.

The sample holds many counts of this clone. Read coverage stops 3 residues before the CDR3 terminus; the germline J gene supplies the remainder. V gene TRBV19 combines with J gene TRBJ2-5, with 9 bases fitting TRBD2. The V gene's germline CDR1 is LNHDA and CDR2 SQIVND (reference sequence). There are 15 residues in the CDR3. After removal of 1 base from V and 7 bases from J, the junction contained 7 bases not matched to a gene. The CDR3 bases that were read are TGTGCCAGTAGTATAGGTACTAGCGGGCTGGGGACC. Its protein product is CASSIGTSGLGT. The whole CDR3 region reads CASSIGTSGLGTQYF. Based on the CDR3 plus reference TRBV19 and TRBJ2-5, the full variable domain is DGGITQSPKYLFRKEGQNVTLSCEQNLNHDAMYWYRQDPGQGLRLIYYSQIVNDFQKGDIAEGYSVSREKKESFPLTVTSAQKNPTAFYLCASSIGTSGLGTQYFGPGTRLLVL.

Ten or more counts support this clone. Sequencing ends 3 residues short of the CDR3 end; the germline J gene provides the rest. This chain links TRBV20-1 with TRBJ2-3, with TRBD2 as a possible D gene (7 bases). The V end was cut by 5 bases, the J end by 0 bases, with 15 bases between. Germline V CDR1 and CDR2: DFQATT, SNEGSKA (reference sequence). The CDR3 consists of 15 residues. The CDR3 here is CSAFGRGPSTDTQYF. Incomplete CDR3 DNA: TGCAGTGCTTTTGGGCGGGGGCCGAGCACAGATACG.

Many counts were recorded for this clone. The read terminates 3 residues before the CDR3 end, so the remaining end is supplied by the germline J gene. This chain joins TRBV5-1 and TRBJ1-1; 9 nucleotides align to TRBD1. The CDR3 consists of 15 residues. Germline assignment: CDR1 SGHRS and CDR2 YFSETQ. Unmatched junction bases numbered 9, after V lost 4 bases and J lost 5 bases. Partial CDR3 DNA: TGCGCCAGCAGCCTACAGGGGGCTTCTGGGACTGAA. Its protein is CASSLQGASGTE. The CDR3 in its entirety is CASSLQGASGTEAFF.

This clone was detected ten times or more. The sequenced part of the CDR3 DNA is TGCAGTGCTATATCCACAGGGGACAATGAG. Translation: CSAISTGDNE. The full CDR3 protein reads CSAISTGDNEQFF. The J gene is TRBJ2-1, the V gene TRBV20-1, with 7 nucleotides matching TRBD1. The CDR3 extends 3 residues past the end of the read, so its final part is completed from the germline J gene. With 4 bases clipped from V and 5 bases from J, the junction kept 5 bases outside the gene matches. Germline CDR1 and CDR2: DFQATT and SNEGSKA (reference sequence). The CDR3 length is 13 residues.

Many counts were recorded for this clone. The read stops 3 residues short of the end of the CDR3; the missing end is completed from the germline J gene. This rearrangement joins TRBV13 to TRBJ2-3, with TRBD1 matching 9 bases. Per germline, CDR1 PRHDT and CDR2 FYEKMQ (reference sequence). V lost 5 bases to trimming and J lost 7 bases; unmatched junction nucleotides: 19. The CDR3 spans 18 residues. CDR3 sequence: CASSQLILAGQGWNTQYF. Partial CDR3 DNA: TGTGCCAGCAGCCAATTGATCCTGGCGGGACAGGGTTGGAATACG.

This clone was detected a few times. The DNA ends 3 residues before the CDR3 does, and the rest of the CDR3 is filled in from the germline J gene. J is TRBJ2-1 and V is TRBV7-6; D might be TRBD2 (6 bases). Germline V gene lookup returns CDR1 SGHVS and CDR2 FNYEAQ. V lost 1 base to trimming and J lost 1 base, with 11 bases between them. The CDR3 has 16 residues. The DNA read from the CDR3 is TGTGCCAGCAGCTTAGAAGTCCGGGGGTCCTACAATGAG. This codes for CASSLEVRGSYNE. The full CDR3 sequence reads CASSLEVRGSYNEQFF.

At least ten counts were recorded for this clone. Partial CDR3 DNA: TGTGCCAGCAGCTTTACAAGCGGGAACACCGGGGAG. Translated, it gives CASSFTSGNTGE. The CDR3 in its entirety is CASSFTSGNTGELFF. The V call is TRBV7-3, the J call TRBJ2-2, with a tentative D call TRBD2 (5 bases). The read ends 3 residues shy of where the CDR3 ends; the end is completed using the germline J gene. This CDR3 contains 15 residues. V dropped 3 bases and J dropped 1 base, with 9 bases sitting between them. Looked up from germline, CDR1 is SGHTA and CDR2 is FQGTGA. The variable domain in full, completed from reference TRBV7-3 and TRBJ2-2, reads GAGVSQTPSNKVTEKGKYVELRCDPISGHTALYWYRQSLGQGPEFLIYFQGTGAADDSGLPNDRFFAVRPEGSVSTLKIQRTERGDSAVYLCASSFTSGNTGELFFGEGSRLTVL.

This clone was found many times. From the germline J gene comes the end of the CDR3, since the read stops 3 residues before it. This sequence joins TRBV5-1 and TRBJ2-3; 8 nucleotides match TRBD2. The V gene's germline CDR1 is SGHRS and CDR2 YFSETQ. V lost 0 bases to trimming and J lost 0 bases; unmatched junction nucleotides: 6. This CDR3 has 17 residues. The CDR3 bases that were read are TGCGCCAGCAGCTTGGCCTTGGCGGGGGGAAGCACAGATACG. Its translation: CASSLALAGGSTDT. The whole CDR3 reads CASSLALAGGSTDTQYF.

As to this clone: The read finishes 3 residues shy of the CDR3 end, and the germline J gene is used to complete it. The genes are TRBV7-6 and TRBJ2-5; D gene unclear. There are 15 residues in the CDR3. V was cut by 4 bases and J by 2 bases, with 14 bases left in between. Germline V lookup: CDR1 SGHVS, CDR2 FNYEAQ. The CDR3 bases that were read are TGTGCCAGCAGCTCCACCGCTGGCGGACAAGAGACC. This codes for CASSSTAGGQET. The full CDR3 reads CASSSTAGGQETQYF. Using reference TRBV7-6 and TRBJ2-5 for the parts outside the CDR3, the full variable domain is GAGVSQSPRYKVTKRGQDVALRCDPISGHVSLYWYRQALGQGPEFLTYFNYEAQQDKSGLPNDRFSAERPEGSISTLTIQRTEQRDSAMYRCASSSTAGGQETQYFGPGTRLLVL.

This clone was counted ten times or more. The sequenced fragment ends 3 residues before the CDR3 boundary, so the rest is inferred from the germline J gene. The rearrangement links TRBV5-4 to TRBJ2-5, with 9 bases lining up with TRBD2. CDR3 length: 15 residues. Germline V gene sequence: CDR1 SGHNT, CDR2 YYREEE (reference sequence). With V trimmed by 4 bases and J by 5 bases, 9 bases remained unmatched. Partial CDR3 DNA: TGTGCCAGCAGCGTCAAAGGGACTAGCTGGGAGACC. This codes for CASSVKGTSWET. The entire CDR3 protein reads CASSVKGTSWETQYF.

In its sample, this clone was seen many times. With the read ending 3 residues before the CDR3 end, the germline J gene is used to fill in that end. The rearrangement links TRBV6-1 to TRBJ1-5, with unresolved D. The V end lost 4 bases, the J end lost 4 bases, and 8 bases lay between the germline ends. The germline gives CDR1 MNHNS, CDR2 SASEGT. The CDR3 loop spans 13 amino acids. The CDR3 bases that were read are TGTGCCAGCAGTGTGTCGGTGAATCAGCCC. Its protein product is CASSVSVNQP. The entire CDR3 protein reads CASSVSVNQPQHF.